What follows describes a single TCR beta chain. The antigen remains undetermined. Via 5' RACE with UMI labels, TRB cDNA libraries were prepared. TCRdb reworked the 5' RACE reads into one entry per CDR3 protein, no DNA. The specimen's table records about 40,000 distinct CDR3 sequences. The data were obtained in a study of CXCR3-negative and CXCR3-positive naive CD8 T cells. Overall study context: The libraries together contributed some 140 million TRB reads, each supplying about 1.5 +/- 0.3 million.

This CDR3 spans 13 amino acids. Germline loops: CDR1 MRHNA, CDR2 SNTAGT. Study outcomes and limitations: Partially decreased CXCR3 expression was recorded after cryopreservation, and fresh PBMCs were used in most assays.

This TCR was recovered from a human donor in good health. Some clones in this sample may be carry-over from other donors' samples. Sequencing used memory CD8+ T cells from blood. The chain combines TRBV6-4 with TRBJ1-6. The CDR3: CASSDSQNSPLHF.